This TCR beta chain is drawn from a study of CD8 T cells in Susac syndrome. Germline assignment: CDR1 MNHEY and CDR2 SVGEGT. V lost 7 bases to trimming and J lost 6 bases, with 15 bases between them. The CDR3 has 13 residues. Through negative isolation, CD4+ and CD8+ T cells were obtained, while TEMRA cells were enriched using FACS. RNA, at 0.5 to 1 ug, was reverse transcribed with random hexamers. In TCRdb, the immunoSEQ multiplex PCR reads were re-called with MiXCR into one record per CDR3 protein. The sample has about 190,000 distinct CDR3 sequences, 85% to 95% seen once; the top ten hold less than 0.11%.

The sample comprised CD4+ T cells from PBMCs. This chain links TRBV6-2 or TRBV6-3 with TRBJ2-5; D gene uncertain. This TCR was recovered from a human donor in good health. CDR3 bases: TGTGCCAGCAACCCGACTCAGCTACAGACCCAGTACTTC. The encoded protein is CASNPTQLQTQYF.